A selection of T cell receptor beta chains follows, all from one sample in a study of blood T cells in healthy people across ages. From the 5' RACE reads, TCRdb called clonotypes with MiXCR, one entry per CDR3 protein. This sample has 1,100,000 or so distinct CDR3 sequences, with under 55% found just once. Sequenced sample: blood. The receptors derive from an older woman in good health. Both conserved end residues are part of each CDR3. The D gene is left open where the match is weak.

J: NA
V: TRBV28
D: TRBD1
CDR3: CASSFAGTGTYEQYF

J: TRBJ1-1
V: TRBV28
D: NA
CDR3: CASSSGRMDTEAFF

J: TRBJ1-2
V: TRBV5-1
D: NA
CDR3: CASSLVSENGYTF

J: TRBJ2-7
V: TRBV25-1
D: NA
CDR3: CASSLQTYEQYF

J: TRBJ2-7
V: TRBV6-2/TRBV6-3
D: TRBD2
CDR3: CATLAEFSYEQYF

J: TRBJ2-7
V: TRBV5-1
D: NA
CDR3: CASSLAVWSSYEQYF

J: TRBJ1-1
V: TRBV7-9
D: TRBD1
CDR3: CASTLGTGSLAFF

J: TRBJ2-3
V: TRBV7-3
D: NA
CDR3: CASSLTGAFNTDTQYF

J: TRBJ2-7
V: TRBV20-1
D: TRBD2
CDR3: CSANPYSGSSYEQYF

J: TRBJ2-7
V: TRBV5-1
D: TRBD1
CDR3: CASSPQAGGSFYEQYF

J: TRBJ2-1
V: TRBV7-8
D: NA
CDR3: CASSLAARYKEQFF

J: TRBJ1-1
V: TRBV10-3
D: TRBD1
CDR3: CAIRGTALNTEAFF

J: TRBJ2-4
V: TRBV5-1
D: NA
CDR3: CASSLDGIQYF

J: TRBJ2-2
V: TRBV20-1
D: NA
CDR3: CSALGTGELFF

J: TRBJ2-7
V: TRBV4-1
D: NA
CDR3: CASSQGAFYEQYF

J: TRBJ1-2
V: TRBV6-5
D: NA
CDR3: CASSYDSYNYGYTF

J: TRBJ1-3
V: TRBV11-2
D: NA
CDR3: CASSLRRQATTSSGNTIYF

J: TRBJ2-7
V: TRBV27
D: TRBD2
CDR3: CTSSPAARLAVLPNEQYF

J: TRBJ1-1
V: TRBV5-1
D: NA
CDR3: CASRAGSTEAFF

J: TRBJ2-4
V: TRBV5-5
D: TRBD2
CDR3: CASSSTWTSGRGEQYF

J: TRBJ1-3
V: TRBV7-8
D: TRBD1
CDR3: CASRPGQGNSGNTIYF

J: TRBJ1-1
V: TRBV20-1
D: NA
CDR3: CSAGSAFF

J: TRBJ2-1
V: TRBV10-3
D: TRBD2
CDR3: CAIRREGTEQFF

J: NA
V: TRBV6-6
D: NA
CDR3: CASSSSPVEQYF

J: TRBJ2-5
V: TRBV5-1
D: TRBD1
CDR3: CASSLEAGGLGQETQYF

J: TRBJ1-4
V: TRBV12-3/TRBV12-4
D: NA
CDR3: CASSVQGSNEKLFF

J: TRBJ2-5
V: TRBV7-9
D: NA
CDR3: CASSKNLGEQYF

J: TRBJ2-1
V: TRBV3-1
D: NA
CDR3: CASSQGYHNEQFF

J: TRBJ2-1
V: TRBV9
D: TRBD2
CDR3: CASSVEISGSGNEQFF

J: TRBJ2-5
V: TRBV30
D: TRBD1
CDR3: CAWSSITGGRETQYF

J: TRBJ2-4
V: TRBV5-6
D: NA
CDR3: CASSLVGVGAKNIQYF

J: TRBJ2-3
V: TRBV20-1
D: TRBD1
CDR3: CSALGQGIADTQYF

J: TRBJ2-1
V: TRBV12-3/TRBV12-4
D: TRBD2
CDR3: CAIGLAGGNEQFF

J: TRBJ1-5
V: TRBV3-1
D: NA
CDR3: CASSQDAFSNQPQHF

J: TRBJ2-1
V: TRBV14
D: NA
CDR3: CASSQLLGNEQFF

J: TRBJ2-7
V: TRBV12-3/TRBV12-4
D: TRBD1
CDR3: CASSLAEDRAPYEQYF

J: TRBJ1-2
V: TRBV12-3/TRBV12-4
D: NA
CDR3: CASSFGARRGDGYTF

J: TRBJ1-6
V: TRBV14
D: NA
CDR3: CASSQRGPAGYSPLHF

J: TRBJ1-2
V: TRBV29-1
D: NA
CDR3: CSVDEGVSYGYTF

J: TRBJ2-2
V: TRBV27
D: TRBD2
CDR3: CASSSASGSTGELFF

J: TRBJ2-7
V: TRBV27
D: NA
CDR3: CASRGAGASYEQYF

J: TRBJ2-4
V: TRBV20-1
D: NA
CDR3: CSGAQEGVKNIQYF

J: NA
V: TRBV20-1
D: TRBD2
CDR3: CSASPDLRTSTLKTQYF

J: TRBJ2-7
V: TRBV7-8
D: TRBD1
CDR3: CASSPTGQADYEQYF

J: NA
V: TRBV27
D: TRBD2
CDR3: CASSTGLAFFYEQYF